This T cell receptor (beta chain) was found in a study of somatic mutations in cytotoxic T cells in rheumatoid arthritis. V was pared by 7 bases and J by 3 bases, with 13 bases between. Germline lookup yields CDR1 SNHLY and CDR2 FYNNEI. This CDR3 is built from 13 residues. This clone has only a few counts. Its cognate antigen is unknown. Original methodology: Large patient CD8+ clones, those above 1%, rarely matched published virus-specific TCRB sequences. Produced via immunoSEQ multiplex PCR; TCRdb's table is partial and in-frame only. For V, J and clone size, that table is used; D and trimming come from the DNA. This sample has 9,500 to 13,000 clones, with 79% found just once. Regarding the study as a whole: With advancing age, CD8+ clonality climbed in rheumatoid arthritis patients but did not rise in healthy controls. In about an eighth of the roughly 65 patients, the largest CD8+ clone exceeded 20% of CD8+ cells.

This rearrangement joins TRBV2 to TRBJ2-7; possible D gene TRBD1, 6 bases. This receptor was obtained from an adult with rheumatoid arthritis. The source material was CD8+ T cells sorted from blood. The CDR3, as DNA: TGTGCCAGCATTTCTCAGGGGTTCTACGAGCAGTACTTC. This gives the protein CASISQGFYEQYF.